The 8 T cell receptor beta chains below all came from one sample that was sequenced in a study of T cell clonality in common variable immunodeficiency. General observations from the study: In common variable immunodeficiency, TCR beta chains reportedly carried fewer deletions and N-nucleotide insertions.

Produced via immunoSEQ multiplex PCR; TCRdb's table is partial and in-frame only. The sample contains around 24,000 clones, none of them singletons. For these receptors, no antigen is known. The sequenced material came from peripheral blood mononuclear cells. The receptors derive from a human donor with common variable immunodeficiency.

This clone was seen at least ten times. The DNA read from the CDR3 is TGTGCCAGCAGCTTCACTAGCGGGAGCTCCTACAATGAG. It encodes CASSFTSGSSYNE. The whole CDR3 sequence is CASSFTSGSSYNEQFF. V gene TRBV5-4 combines with J gene TRBJ2-1, with 11 positions matching TRBD2. The read stops 3 residues short of the end of the CDR3; the missing end is completed from the germline J gene. Trimming cost V 2 bases and J 0 bases; bases outside gene matches: 1. The CDR3 consists of 16 residues. Germline CDR1 SGHNT, CDR2 YYREEE (reference sequence).

This clone was seen a handful of times. The read stops 3 residues short of the end of the CDR3; the missing end is completed from the germline J gene. The chain carries TRBV19 and TRBJ1-5; TRBD1 matches 12 bases. Germline trimming cut 5 bases from V and 9 bases from J; bases unmatched to any gene: 8. CDR1 is LNHDA and CDR2 is SQIVND in the germline V gene (reference sequence). The CDR3 totals 15 residues. The CDR3 bases that were read are TGTGCCAGTAGTCAAACCGGGACAGGGGGCCGGCCC. This translates into CASSQTGTGGRP. The whole CDR3 protein reads CASSQTGTGGRPQHF.

This clone was observed at least ten times. The read falls 3 residues short of the CDR3 end, and the missing part is taken from the germline J gene. This sequence joins TRBV7-3 and TRBJ2-7; TRBD1 matches at 7 bases. CDR3 length: 13 amino acids. Germline-derived CDR1 and CDR2 are SGHTA and FQGTGA. V trimming: 4 bases; J trimming: 5 bases; junction bases outside the gene matches: 5. The CDR3 loop is CASSSRQGHEQYF. The CDR3 DNA, read in part, is TGTGCCAGCAGCTCTCGACAGGGCCACGAG.

This clone has at least ten counts. Read data end 3 residues before the CDR3 end; the end is taken from the germline J gene. V is TRBV18 and J is TRBJ2-3; 10 bases align to TRBD2. This CDR3 is 14 amino acids long. V dropped 5 bases and J dropped 5; count of bases not matched to a gene: 4. The germline V gene has CDR1 KGHSH and CDR2 LQKENI. CDR3 bases read: TGTGCCAGCTCAGCCTCTAGCGGGGGAGATACG. Amino acid sequence: CASSASSGGDT. The CDR3, in full, reads CASSASSGGDTQYF.

This clone was observed at least ten times. Sequencing ends 3 residues short of the CDR3 end; the germline J gene provides the rest. The V and J genes are TRBV2 and TRBJ1-6; D possibly corresponds to TRBD1 (5 bases). CDR1 and CDR2 from the germline V gene are SNHLY and FYNNEI. V was clipped by 4 bases and J by 7 bases, with 11 bases between them. The CDR3 extends over 14 amino acids. Here the CDR3 reads CASSAETENSPLHF. The DNA read from the CDR3 is TGTGCCAGCAGTGCCGAGACAGAGAATTCACCC.

In regard to this clone: The CDR3 goes on 3 residues after the read ends, and that part is filled in from the germline J gene. The V call is TRBV20-1, the J call TRBJ2-7, with TRBD2 matching 7 bases. V lost 6 bases to trimming and J lost 0 bases; unmatched junction nucleotides: 5. The CDR3 sequence is 13 residues long. CDR1 DFQATT and CDR2 SNEGSKA come from the germline V gene (reference sequence). The sequenced CDR3 bases are TGCAGTGCAAACCCTAGCGGCTCCTACGAG. As protein: CSANPSGSYE. The whole CDR3 sequence reads CSANPSGSYEQYF.

About this clone itself: With the read ending 3 residues before the CDR3 end, the germline J gene is used to fill in that end. V gene TRBV7-9 combines with J gene TRBJ1-5; possible D gene TRBD1, 5 bases. V lost 5 bases and J 0 bases, leaving 11 bases between the germline ends. The CDR3 sequence is 15 residues long. Germline lookup yields CDR1 SEHNR and CDR2 FQNEAQ (reference sequence). This CDR3 is CASSPAGYSNQPQHF. Partial CDR3 DNA: TGTGCCAGCAGCCCGGCAGGGTATAGCAATCAGCCC.

In this sample, this clone turned up many times. The observed sequence ends 3 residues before the CDR3 terminus, with the missing tail filled in from the germline J gene. The chain uses TRBV19 and TRBJ2-5, with TRBD1 matching 8 bases. Germline loops: CDR1 LNHDA, CDR2 SQIVND (reference sequence). The CDR3 loop spans 16 amino acids. V dropped 3 bases and J dropped 4; count of bases not matched to a gene: 10. The CDR3 sequence: CASSIGDRGRGETQYF. CDR3 bases read: TGTGCCAGTAGTATCGGAGACAGGGGAAGAGGAGAGACC.